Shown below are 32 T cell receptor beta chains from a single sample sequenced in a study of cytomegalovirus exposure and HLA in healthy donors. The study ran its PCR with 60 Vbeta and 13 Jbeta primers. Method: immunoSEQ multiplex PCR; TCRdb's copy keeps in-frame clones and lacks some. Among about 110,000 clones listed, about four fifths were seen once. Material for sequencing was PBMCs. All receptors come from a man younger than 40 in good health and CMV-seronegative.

The DNA for the CDR3 is TGTGCCAGTAGTATCACAGGCTCCTCTGGGGCCAACGTCCTGACTTTC. This sequence encodes CASSITGSSGANVLTF. The chain has TRBV19 and TRBJ2-6, with D possibly TRBD1 on 5 matching bases. CDR1 is LNHDA and CDR2 is SQIVND in the germline V gene (reference sequence). V was trimmed by 3 bases and J by 0 bases, leaving 9 bases between them. The CDR3 has 16 residues.

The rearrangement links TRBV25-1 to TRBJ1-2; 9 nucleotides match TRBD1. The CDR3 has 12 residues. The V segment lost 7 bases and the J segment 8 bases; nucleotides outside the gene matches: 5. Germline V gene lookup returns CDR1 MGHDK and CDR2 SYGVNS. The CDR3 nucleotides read TGTGCCAGCATTCTGACAGGGGGGGGCTACACCTTC. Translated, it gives CASILTGGGYTF.

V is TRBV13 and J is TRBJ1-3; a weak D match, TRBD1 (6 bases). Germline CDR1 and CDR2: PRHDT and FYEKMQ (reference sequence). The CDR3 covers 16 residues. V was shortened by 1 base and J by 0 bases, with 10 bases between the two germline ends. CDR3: CASSLEGGYSGNTIYF. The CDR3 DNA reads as TGTGCCAGCAGCTTAGAGGGGGGGTACTCTGGAAACACCATATATTTT.

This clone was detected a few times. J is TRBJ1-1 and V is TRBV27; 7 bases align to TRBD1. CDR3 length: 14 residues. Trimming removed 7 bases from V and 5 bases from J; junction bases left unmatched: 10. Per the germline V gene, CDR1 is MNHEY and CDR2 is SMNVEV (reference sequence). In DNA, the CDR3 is TGTGCCAGCACTCTCAGGGGGTTTGGGACTGAAGCTTTCTTT. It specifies CASTLRGFGTEAFF.

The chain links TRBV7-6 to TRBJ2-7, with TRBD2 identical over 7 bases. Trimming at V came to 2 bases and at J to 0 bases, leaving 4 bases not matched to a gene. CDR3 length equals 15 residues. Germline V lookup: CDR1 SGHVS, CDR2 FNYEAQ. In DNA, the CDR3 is TGTGCCAGCAGCTTATCTGGCGGGGGCTCCTACGAGCAGTACTTC. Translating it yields CASSLSGGGSYEQYF. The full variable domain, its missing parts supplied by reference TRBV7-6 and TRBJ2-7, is GAGVSQSPRYKVTKRGQDVALRCDPISGHVSLYWYRQALGQGPEFLTYFNYEAQQDKSGLPNDRFSAERPEGSISTLTIQRTEQRDSAMYRCASSLSGGGSYEQYFGPGTRLTVT.

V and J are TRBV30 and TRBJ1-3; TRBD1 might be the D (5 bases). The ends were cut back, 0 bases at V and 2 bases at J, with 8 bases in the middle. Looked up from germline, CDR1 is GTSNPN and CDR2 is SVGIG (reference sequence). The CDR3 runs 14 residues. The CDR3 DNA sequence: TGTGCCTGGAGTGTCGGGGGGACTGGAAACACCATATATTTT. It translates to CAWSVGGTGNTIYF. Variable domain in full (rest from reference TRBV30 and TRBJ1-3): SQTIHQWPATLVQPVGSPLSLECTVEGTSNPNLYWYRQAAGRGLQLLFYSVGIGQISSEVPQNLSASRPQDRQFILSSKKLLLSDSGFYLCAWSVGGTGNTIYFGEGSWLTVV.

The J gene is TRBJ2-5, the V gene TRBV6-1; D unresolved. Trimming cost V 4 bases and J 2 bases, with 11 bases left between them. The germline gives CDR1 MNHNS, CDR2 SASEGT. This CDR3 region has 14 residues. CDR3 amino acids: CASSAIAEQETQYF. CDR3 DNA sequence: TGTGCCAGCAGTGCGATAGCCGAACAAGAGACCCAGTACTTC.

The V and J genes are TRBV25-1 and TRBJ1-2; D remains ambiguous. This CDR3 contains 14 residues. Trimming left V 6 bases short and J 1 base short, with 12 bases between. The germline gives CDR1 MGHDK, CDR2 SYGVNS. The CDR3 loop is CASSLREGNYGYTF. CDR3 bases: TGTGCCAGCAGCCTCCGGGAGGGTAACTATGGCTACACCTTC.

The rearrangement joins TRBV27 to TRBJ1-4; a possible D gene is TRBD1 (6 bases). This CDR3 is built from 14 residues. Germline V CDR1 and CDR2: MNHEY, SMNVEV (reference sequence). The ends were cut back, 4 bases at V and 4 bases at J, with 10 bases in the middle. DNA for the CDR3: TGTGCCAGCAGTTACGGACAGAGTAATGAAAAACTGTTTTTT. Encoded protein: CASSYGQSNEKLFF. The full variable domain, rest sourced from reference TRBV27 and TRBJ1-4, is EAQVTQNPRYLITVTGKKLTVTCSQNMNHEYMSWYRQDPGLGLRQIYYSMNVEVTDKGDVPEGYKVSRKEKRNFPLILESPSPNQTSLYFCASSYGQSNEKLFFGSGTQLSVL.

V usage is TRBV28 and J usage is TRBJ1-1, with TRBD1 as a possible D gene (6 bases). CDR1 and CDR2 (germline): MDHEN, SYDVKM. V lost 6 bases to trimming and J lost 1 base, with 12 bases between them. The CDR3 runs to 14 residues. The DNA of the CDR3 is TGTGCCAGCAGGGGCTTACAGGGGAACACTGAAGCTTTCTTT. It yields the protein CASRGLQGNTEAFF.

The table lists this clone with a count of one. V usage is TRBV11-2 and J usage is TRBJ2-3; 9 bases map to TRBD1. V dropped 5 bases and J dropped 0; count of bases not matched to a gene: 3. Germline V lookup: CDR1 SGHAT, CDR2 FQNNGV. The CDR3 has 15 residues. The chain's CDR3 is CASSRTGASTDTQYF. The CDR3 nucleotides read TGTGCCAGCAGCCGGACAGGGGCCAGCACAGATACGCAGTATTTT.

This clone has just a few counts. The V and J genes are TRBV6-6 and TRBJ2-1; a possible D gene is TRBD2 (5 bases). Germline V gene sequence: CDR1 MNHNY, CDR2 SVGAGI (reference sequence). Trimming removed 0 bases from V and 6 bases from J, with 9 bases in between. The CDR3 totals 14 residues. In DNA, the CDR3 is TGTGCCAGCAGTTACTCGGCCGGAGGCAATGAGCAGTTCTTC. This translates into CASSYSAGGNEQFF.

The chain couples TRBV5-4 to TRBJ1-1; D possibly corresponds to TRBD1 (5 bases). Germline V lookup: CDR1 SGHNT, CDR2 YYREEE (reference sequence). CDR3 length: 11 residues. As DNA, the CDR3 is TGTGCAAGCGGGGCCGGGCCTGAAGCTTTCTTT. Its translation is CASGAGPEAFF.

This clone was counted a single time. CDR3 coding DNA: TGCGCCAGCAGCCTAACGGAGGGGTGGACCTCCTATAATTCACCCCTCCACTTT. Protein sequence: CASSLTEGWTSYNSPLHF. The rearrangement uses TRBV5-1 and TRBJ1-6; a possible D gene is TRBD1 (5 bases). This CDR3 has 18 amino acids. Germline CDR1 is SGHRS and CDR2 is YFSETQ. V dropped 4 bases and J dropped 0 bases, with 17 bases sitting between them.

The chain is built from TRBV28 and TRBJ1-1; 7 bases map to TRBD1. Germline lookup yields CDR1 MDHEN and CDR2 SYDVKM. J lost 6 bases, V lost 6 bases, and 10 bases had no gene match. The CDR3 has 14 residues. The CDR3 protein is CASRQSRGDAEAFF. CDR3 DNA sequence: TGTGCCAGCAGACAAAGCAGGGGGGACGCTGAAGCTTTCTTT.

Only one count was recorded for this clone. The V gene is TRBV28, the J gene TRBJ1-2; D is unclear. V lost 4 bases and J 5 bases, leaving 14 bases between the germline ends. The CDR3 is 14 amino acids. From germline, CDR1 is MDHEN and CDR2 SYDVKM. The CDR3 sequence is CASSSSPSVYGYTF. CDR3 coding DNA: TGTGCCAGCAGTTCTTCTCCGTCAGTATATGGCTACACCTTC.

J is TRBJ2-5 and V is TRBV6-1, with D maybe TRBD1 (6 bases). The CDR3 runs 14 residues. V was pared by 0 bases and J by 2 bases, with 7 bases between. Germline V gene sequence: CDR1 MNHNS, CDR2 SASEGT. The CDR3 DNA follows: TGTGCCAGCAGTGAAGCTGACAGGCAAGAGACCCAGTACTTC. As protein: CASSEADRQETQYF.

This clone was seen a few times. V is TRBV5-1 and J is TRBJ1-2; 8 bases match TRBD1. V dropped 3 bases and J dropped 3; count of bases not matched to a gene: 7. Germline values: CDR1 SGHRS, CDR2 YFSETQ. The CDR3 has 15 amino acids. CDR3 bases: TGCGCCAGCAGCTCCTGGGCGACAGGGGACTATGGCTACACCTTC. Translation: CASSSWATGDYGYTF.

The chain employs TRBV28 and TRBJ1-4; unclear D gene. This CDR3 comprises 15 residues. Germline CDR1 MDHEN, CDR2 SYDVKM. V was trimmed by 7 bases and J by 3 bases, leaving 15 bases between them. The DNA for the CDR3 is TGTGCCAGCACAGCACTTGCCGGGTCTAATGAAAAACTGTTTTTT. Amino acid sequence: CASTALAGSNEKLFF.

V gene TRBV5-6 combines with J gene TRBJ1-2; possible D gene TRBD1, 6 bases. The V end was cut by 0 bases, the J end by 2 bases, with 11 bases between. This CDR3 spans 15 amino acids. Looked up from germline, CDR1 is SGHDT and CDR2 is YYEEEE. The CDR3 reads CASSLVWQGNYGYTF. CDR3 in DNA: TGTGCCAGCAGCTTGGTATGGCAGGGGAACTATGGCTACACCTTC.

This CDR3 reads CASSIGPYQETQYF. In DNA, the CDR3 is TGTGCCAGTAGTATTGGGCCGTACCAAGAGACCCAGTACTTC. The rearrangement uses TRBV19 and TRBJ2-5; D is uncertain. The CDR3 is 14 amino acids. CDR1 and CDR2 from the germline V gene are LNHDA and SQIVND (reference sequence). V shed 3 bases and J shed 0 bases, with 8 bases lying between them.

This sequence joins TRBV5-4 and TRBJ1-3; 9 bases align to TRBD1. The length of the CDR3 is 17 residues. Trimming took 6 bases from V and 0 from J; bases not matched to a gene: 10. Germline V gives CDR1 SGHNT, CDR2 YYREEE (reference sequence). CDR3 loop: CASILGTGPCSGNTIYF. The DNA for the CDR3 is TGTGCCAGCATCCTGGGGACAGGGCCCTGCTCTGGAAACACCATATATTTT. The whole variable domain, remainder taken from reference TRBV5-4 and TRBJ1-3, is ETGVTQSPTHLIKTRGQQVTLRCSSQSGHNTVSWYQQALGQGPQFIFQYYREEENGRGNFPPRFSGLQFPNYSSELNVNALELDDSALYLCASILGTGPCSGNTIYFGEGSWLTVV.

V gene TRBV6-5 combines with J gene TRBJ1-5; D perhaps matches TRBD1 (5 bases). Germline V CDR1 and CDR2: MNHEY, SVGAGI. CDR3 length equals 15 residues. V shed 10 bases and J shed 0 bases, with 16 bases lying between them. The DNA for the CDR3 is TGTGCCACCCAGAGGGACTCCTATAGCAATCAGCCCCAGCATTTT. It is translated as CATQRDSYSNQPQHF.

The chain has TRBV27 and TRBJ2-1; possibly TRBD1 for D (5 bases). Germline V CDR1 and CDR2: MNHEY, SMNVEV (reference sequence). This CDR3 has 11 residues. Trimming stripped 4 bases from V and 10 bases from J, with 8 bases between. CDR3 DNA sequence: TGTGCCAGCAGTTGGGGCTTGGAGCAGTTCTTC. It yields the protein CASSWGLEQFF.

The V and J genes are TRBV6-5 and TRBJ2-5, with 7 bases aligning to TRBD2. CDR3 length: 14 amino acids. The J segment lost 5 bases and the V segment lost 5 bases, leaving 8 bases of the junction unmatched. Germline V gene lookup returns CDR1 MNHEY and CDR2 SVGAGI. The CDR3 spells CASSHQRGEETQYF. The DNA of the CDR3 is TGTGCCAGCAGTCACCAACGGGGGGAGGAGACCCAGTACTTC.

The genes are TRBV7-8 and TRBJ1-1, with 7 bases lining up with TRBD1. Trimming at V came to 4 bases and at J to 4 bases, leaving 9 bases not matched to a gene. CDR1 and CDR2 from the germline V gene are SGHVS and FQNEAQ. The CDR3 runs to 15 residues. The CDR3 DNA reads TGTGCCAGCAGCTCCACTCCTAGGGGGCCCACTGAAGCTTTCTTT. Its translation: CASSSTPRGPTEAFF.

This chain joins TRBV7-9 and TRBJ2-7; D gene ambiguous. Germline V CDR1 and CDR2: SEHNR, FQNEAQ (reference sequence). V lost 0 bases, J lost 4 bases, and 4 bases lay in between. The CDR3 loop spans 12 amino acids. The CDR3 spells CASSLATYEQYF. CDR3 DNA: TGTGCCAGCAGCTTAGCTACTTACGAGCAGTACTTC.

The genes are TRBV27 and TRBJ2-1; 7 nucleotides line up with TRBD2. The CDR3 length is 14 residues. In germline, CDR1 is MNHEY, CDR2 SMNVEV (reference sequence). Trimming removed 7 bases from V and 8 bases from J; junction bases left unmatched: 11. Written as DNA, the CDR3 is TGTGCCAGCAAGGTATCCCGGGGAGGGCATGAGCAGTTCTTC. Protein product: CASKVSRGGHEQFF.

CDR3 amino acids: CASSPGTPFMFF. The CDR3, as DNA: TGTGCCAGCAGCCCCGGGACACCGTTTATGTTCTTC. The chain uses TRBV6-6 and TRBJ2-1, with D possibly TRBD1 on 6 matching bases. This CDR3 has 12 residues. Trimming removed 6 bases from V and 15 bases from J, with 18 bases in between. Per germline, CDR1 MNHNY and CDR2 SVGAGI (reference sequence).

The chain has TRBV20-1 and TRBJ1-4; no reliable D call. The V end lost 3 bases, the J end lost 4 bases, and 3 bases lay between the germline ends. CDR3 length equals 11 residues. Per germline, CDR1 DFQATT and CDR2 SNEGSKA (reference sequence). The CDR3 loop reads CSASNNEKLFF. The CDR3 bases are TGCAGTGCTAGTAATAATGAAAAACTGTTTTTT.

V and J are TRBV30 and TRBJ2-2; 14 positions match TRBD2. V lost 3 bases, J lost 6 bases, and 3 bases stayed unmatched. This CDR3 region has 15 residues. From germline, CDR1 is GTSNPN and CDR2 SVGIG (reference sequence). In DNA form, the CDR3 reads TGTGCCTGGAGCCCGGGACTAGCGGGAGCCGGGGAGCTGTTTTTT. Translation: CAWSPGLAGAGELFF. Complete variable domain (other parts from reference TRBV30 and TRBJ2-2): SQTIHQWPATLVQPVGSPLSLECTVEGTSNPNLYWYRQAAGRGLQLLFYSVGIGQISSEVPQNLSASRPQDRQFILSSKKLLLSDSGFYLCAWSPGLAGAGELFFGEGSRLTVL.

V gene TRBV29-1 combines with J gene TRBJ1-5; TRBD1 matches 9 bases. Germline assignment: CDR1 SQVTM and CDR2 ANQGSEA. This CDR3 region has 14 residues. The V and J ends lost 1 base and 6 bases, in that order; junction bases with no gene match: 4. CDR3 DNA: TGCAGCGTTGAAGGGACAGGGGTTGGTCAGCCCCAGCATTTT. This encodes CSVEGTGVGQPQHF. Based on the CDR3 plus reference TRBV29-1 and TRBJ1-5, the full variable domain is SAVISQKPSRDICQRGTSLTIQCQVDSQVTMMFWYRQQPGQSLTLIATANQGSEATYESGFVIDKFPISRPNLTFSTLTVSNMSPEDSSIYLCSVEGTGVGQPQHFGDGTRLSIL.